This TCR beta chain comes out of a study of cytotoxic CD8 clonotypes in ibrutinib-treated CLL. TCRdb keeps only in-frame clones here, not all; method: immunoSEQ multiplex PCR. The sample has around 130,000 clones, approximately 80% seen once. Looked up from germline, CDR1 is SGHRS and CDR2 is YFSETQ. This CDR3 has 14 amino acids. V dropped 3 bases and J dropped 2; count of bases not matched to a gene: 4. The chain combines TRBV5-1 with TRBJ1-2; 7 bases fit TRBD1. Sequencing used PBMCs, obtained after 24 months of ibrutinib treatment. The receptor was derived from a human donor with chronic lymphocytic leukemia. This CDR3 reads CASSSPGQNYGYTF. CDR3 coding DNA: TGCGCCAGCAGCTCTCCGGGACAGAACTATGGCTACACCTTC.